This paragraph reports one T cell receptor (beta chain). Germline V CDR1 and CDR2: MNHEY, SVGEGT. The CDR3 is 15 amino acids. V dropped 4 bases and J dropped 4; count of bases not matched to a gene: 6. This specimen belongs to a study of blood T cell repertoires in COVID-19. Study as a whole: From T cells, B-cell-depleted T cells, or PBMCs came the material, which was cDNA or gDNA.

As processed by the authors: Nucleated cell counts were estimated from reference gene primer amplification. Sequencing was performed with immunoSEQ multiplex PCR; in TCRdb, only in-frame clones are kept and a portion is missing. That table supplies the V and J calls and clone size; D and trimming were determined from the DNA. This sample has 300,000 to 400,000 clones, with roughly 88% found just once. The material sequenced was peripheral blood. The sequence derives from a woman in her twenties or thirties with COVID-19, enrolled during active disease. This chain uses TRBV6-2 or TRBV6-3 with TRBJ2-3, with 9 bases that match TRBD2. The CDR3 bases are TGTGCCAGCAGTTCCACGAGCGGGGGGTCAGATACGCAGTATTTT. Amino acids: CASSSTSGGSDTQYF.